This TCR beta chain was documented in a study of shared clonotypes between healthy human individuals. Study in general: Each donor's CD8 memory used one plate, CD8 naive two, each CD4 subset three. Study-wide results and limits: Memory subsets had estimated richness that was generally smaller than that of naive subsets.

Here immunoSEQ multiplex PCR was the method, and the copy in TCRdb shows in-frame clones only, minus some. The data hold about 2 million clones, with roughly 94% observed a single time. The CDR3 covers 11 residues. V lost 0 bases and J 7 bases, leaving 6 bases between the germline ends. Germline CDR1 is GTSNPN and CDR2 is SVGIG (reference sequence). On this clone itself: The antigen is not known. Other nucleotide sequences in the sample specify the same CDR3.

The sequence derives from a man aged 18 to 29 in good health. The sample was naive CD4+ T cells sorted from blood. The subset denotes: CD45RA+ positively selected. This chain connects TRBV30 to TRBJ1-1; D is unresolved. The CDR3, as DNA: TGTGCCTGGAGTGTAGGGAGTGAAGCTTTCTTT. It codes for CAWSVGSEAFF.